This entry features one T cell receptor beta chain sequence. There is no known antigen for this receptor. Base qualities are not provided; no much larger clone lies one nucleotide away. Receptor amplification or capture employed 5' RACE. Sequencer: Illumina HiSeq 2500. A second PCR of roughly 6 to 11 cycles was run with a J-beta primer mix and a sample-barcoded 5' primer. Each TCR beta cDNA molecule received a unique molecular identifier from a template-switch 5' adaptor carrying 12 random nucleotides. Each sample yielded at least 2.5 million CDR3-containing paired-end reads. All of the RNA was converted into first-strand cDNA using the Mint cDNA synthesis kit, with a TRBC-specific oligonucleotide serving as the primer. Following uracil-DNA glycosylase treatment, all cDNA underwent a first 18-cycle PCR with the universal primers M1SS and BC2_uni_R. The original methods were these. For normalization, 1 million high-quality reads, each with a distinct molecular identifier, were randomly selected from each sample. Instead of being binned into consensus sequences, reads that shared molecular identifiers were thrown out. MiTCR, with a Q25 quality threshold and the strictest error-elimination algorithm, was used for CDR3 identification, clonotype clustering and error correction. Lower-bound total TCR beta diversity was estimated with a nonparametric unseen species model using Euler transformation. TCRdb trimmed public reads at Q25 via fastp, called clones via MiXCR and kept in-frame beta chains. Each entry merges the rows of one CDR3 protein and shows their most common DNA and genes. It is TCRdb's table, rather than the study itself, that gives the V and J calls and clone size. For this sample the table gives around 750,000 distinct CDR3 sequences, of which approximately 53% were detected only once. Around 41% of the sample rests with the top ten.

This entry comes from a study of blood T cells in healthy people across ages (dated by TCRdb to 2014 to 2015). Turning to the overall study: Template switching captured roughly one uniquely barcoded TCR beta cDNA molecule per two T cells in model experiments. To track age-related changes in TCR beta repertoire diversity, the study relied on deep sequencing normalized with unique cDNA molecular identifiers. Four age groups were formed from the donors: young (average roughly 15 years), middle-aged (more than 35), aged (around 68) and long-lived (about 80). To avoid experimental bias, donors of different ages were randomly spread across the sequencing lanes. Two additional independent replicas of 1 million unique cDNA reads from the same blood draw were analyzed for two donors (one aged 18 to 29 and one aged 80 or older).

The roughly 38 donors, aged about 6 to 95 years, were systemically healthy Caucasian individuals from Russia. Each donor gave 9.5 to 10 milliliters of peripheral blood, drawn into EDTA-treated Vacutainer tubes. Ficoll-Paque density-gradient centrifugation was used to isolate PBMCs, with at least 6 million per sample. Total RNA was extracted from PBMCs with Trizol reagent, with at least 5.5 micrograms obtained per sample. The percentages of naive CD45RAhigh/CD27high T cells were determined by flow cytometry on a PBMC aliquot from every donor. Study-level results and caveats: A strong correlation was found between observed TCR beta diversity and the percentage of naive T cells measured by flow cytometry. As age increased, observed TCR beta diversity per million T cells dropped in a roughly linear way, and a significant reduction was already evident by age about 40. Because the CMV infection status of the donors was unknown, age-related changes in expanded clonotypes may potentially have been confounded. Estimates of total diversity based on one million sequenced T cells were regarded as lower bounds and as underestimates. Compared with the aged group, more naive CD4+ T cells, fewer expanded clones and increased TCR diversity were shown by the long-lived group, suggesting age selection. Since profiling was done on bulk unsorted PBMCs, naive and antigen-experienced compartments could not be conclusively compared.

The sample was blood. The TCR comes from an older man in good health.

At the DNA level, the sequence is TGTGCCAGCAGTGAAATAACACCAAATCAGCCCCAGCATTTT. It translates as CASSEITPNQPQHF. This chain joins TRBV2 to TRBJ1-5, with the D gene not confidently named. Via the germline V gene, CDR1 is SNHLY and CDR2 FYNNEI. Including the terminal cysteine and phenylalanine, the CDR3 comprises 14 residues. The retained sequence is limited to the CDR3, 42 bases, with the frame set at the first base. V and J lose 2 bases and 4 bases, and a span of 9 bases separates them.